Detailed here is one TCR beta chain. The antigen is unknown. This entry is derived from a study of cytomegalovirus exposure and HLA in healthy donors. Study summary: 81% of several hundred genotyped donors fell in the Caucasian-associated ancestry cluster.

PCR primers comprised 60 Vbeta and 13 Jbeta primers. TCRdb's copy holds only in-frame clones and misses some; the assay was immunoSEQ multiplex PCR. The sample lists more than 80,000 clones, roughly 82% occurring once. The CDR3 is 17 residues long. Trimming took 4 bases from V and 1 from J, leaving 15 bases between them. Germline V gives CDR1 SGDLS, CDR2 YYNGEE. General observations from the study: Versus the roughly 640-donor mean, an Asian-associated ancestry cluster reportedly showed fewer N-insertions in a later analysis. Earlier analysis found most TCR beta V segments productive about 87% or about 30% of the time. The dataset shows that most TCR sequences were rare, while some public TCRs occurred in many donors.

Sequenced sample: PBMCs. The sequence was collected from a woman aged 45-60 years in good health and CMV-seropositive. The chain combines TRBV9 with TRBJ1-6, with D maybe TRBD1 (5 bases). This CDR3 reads CASSPQMGRSYNSPLHF. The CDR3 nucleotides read TGTGCCAGCAGCCCCCAGATGGGGCGGTCCTATAATTCACCCCTCCACTTT. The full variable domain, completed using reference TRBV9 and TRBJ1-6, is DSGVTQTPKHLITATGQRVTLRCSPRSGDLSVYWYQQSLDQGLQFLIQYYNGEERAKGNILERFSAQQFPDLHSELNLSSLELGDSALYFCASSPQMGRSYNSPLHFGNGTRLTVT.